The sequence of this TCR beta chain was determined in a study of cytomegalovirus exposure and HLA in healthy donors. As for the study in general: From HLA-typed donors, an early data release held 70 million to 100 million unique TCRs. Broader study findings: Many donors carried some public TCRs, although rarity characterized most TCR sequences.

The PCR used 60 Vbeta and 13 Jbeta primers. Assay: immunoSEQ multiplex PCR; the TCRdb copy retains only in-frame clones and omits some. Of about 170,000 clones in the sample, around 80% were seen once. This clone was seen only once. What it recognizes is unknown. With 1 base clipped from V and 3 bases from J, the junction kept 4 bases outside the gene matches. This CDR3 region has 16 residues. Germline CDR1 SGHTS, CDR2 YDEGEE. This clonotype was sampled from a woman between 50 and 59 years old in good health and CMV-seronegative. Sequencing input: PBMCs. This chain uses TRBV5-8 with TRBJ2-1; 10 positions match TRBD1. CDR3 DNA sequence: TGTGCCAGCAGCTTGACGACAGGGGGCCGCTACAATGAGCAGTTCTTC. It codes for CASSLTTGGRYNEQFF.